This T cell receptor (beta chain) appears in the sequencing data of a study of T cells in Graves' hyperthyroidism and ophthalmopathy. Many counts were recorded for this clonotype. Researchers took RNA transcripts and amplified the TCR beta CDR3 regions from them. First-round RT-PCR targeting the TCR CDR3 was performed with the HTBI primer set. Each CDR3 protein gets one entry after TCRdb re-called the multiplex PCR reads with MiXCR. The sample includes about 740,000 distinct CDR3 sequences, approximately 15% seen only once; the top ten take about 9.4%. A patient was excluded if there was uncontrolled infection, other autoimmune disease, pregnancy or lactation. The CDR3 is 19 residues long. Germline CDR1 reads SGDLS; CDR2 reads YYNGEE. Germline trimming cut 0 bases from V and 0 bases from J; bases unmatched to any gene: 11.

Sequenced material: blood. The V call is TRBV9, the J call TRBJ1-3; 8 bases agree with TRBD1. This TCR came from a woman aged 18-29 years with Graves' hyperthyroidism. Here the CDR3 reads CASSVDGRAGGNSGNTIYF. DNA of the CDR3: TGTGCCAGCAGCGTAGATGGGAGGGCAGGGGGCAACTCTGGAAACACCATATATTTT.